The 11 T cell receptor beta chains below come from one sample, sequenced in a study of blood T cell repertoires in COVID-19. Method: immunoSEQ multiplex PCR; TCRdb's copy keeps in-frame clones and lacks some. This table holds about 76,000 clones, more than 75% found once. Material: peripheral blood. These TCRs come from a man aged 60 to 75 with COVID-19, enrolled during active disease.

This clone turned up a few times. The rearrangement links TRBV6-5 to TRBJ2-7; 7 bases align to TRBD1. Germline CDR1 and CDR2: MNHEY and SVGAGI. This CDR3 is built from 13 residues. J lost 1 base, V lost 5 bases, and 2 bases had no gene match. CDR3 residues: CASSPGQSYEQYF. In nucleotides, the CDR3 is TGTGCCAGCAGTCCGGGACAGTCCTACGAGCAGTACTTC.

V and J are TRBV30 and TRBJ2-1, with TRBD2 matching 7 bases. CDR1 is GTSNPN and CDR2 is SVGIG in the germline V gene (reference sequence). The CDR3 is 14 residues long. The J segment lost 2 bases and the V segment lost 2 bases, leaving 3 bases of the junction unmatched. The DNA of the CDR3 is TGTGCCTGGAGTCCGGGACTAACCTACAATGAGCAGTTCTTC. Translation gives CAWSPGLTYNEQFF.

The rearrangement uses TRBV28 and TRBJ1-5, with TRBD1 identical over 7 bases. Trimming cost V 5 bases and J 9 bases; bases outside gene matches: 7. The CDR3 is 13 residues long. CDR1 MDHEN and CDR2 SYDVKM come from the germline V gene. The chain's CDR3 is CASSGQDLRPQHF. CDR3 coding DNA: TGTGCCAGCAGTGGACAGGACCTACGGCCCCAGCATTTT.

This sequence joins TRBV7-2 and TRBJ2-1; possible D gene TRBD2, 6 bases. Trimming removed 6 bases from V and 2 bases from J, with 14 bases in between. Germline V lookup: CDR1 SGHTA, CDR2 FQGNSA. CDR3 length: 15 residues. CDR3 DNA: TGTGCCAGCAGAGTGGGACTCGGGGCCTACAATGAGCAGTTCTTC. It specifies CASRVGLGAYNEQFF.

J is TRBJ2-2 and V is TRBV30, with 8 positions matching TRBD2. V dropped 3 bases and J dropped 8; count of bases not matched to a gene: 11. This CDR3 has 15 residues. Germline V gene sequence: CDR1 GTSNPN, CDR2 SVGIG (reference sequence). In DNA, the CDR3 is TGTGCCTGGAGCCGGGGGGGCCGGGAAACTGGGGAGCTGTTTTTT. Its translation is CAWSRGGRETGELFF.

The CDR3 DNA sequence: TGTGCCATCAGCCCTAGCGGGGGCCACACAGATACGCAGTATTTT. Protein product: CAISPSGGHTDTQYF. V gene TRBV10-3 combines with J gene TRBJ2-3; the match to TRBD2 covers 10 bases. This CDR3 has 15 residues. Germline loops: CDR1 ENHRY, CDR2 SYGVKD. Trimming cost V 6 bases and J 2 bases; bases outside gene matches: 5.

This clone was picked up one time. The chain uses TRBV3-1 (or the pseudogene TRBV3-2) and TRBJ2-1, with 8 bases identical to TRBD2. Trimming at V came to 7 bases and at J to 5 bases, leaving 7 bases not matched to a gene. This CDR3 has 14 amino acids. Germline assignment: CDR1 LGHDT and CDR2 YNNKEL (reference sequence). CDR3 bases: TGTGCCAGCACGCAGCGACTAGCGAACAATGAGCAGTTCTTC. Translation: CASTQRLANNEQFF.

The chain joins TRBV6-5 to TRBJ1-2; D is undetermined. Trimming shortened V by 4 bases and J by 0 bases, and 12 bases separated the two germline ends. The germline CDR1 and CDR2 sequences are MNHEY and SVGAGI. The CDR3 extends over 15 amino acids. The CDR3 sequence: CASSSAGVSNYGYTF. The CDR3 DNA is TGTGCCAGCAGTTCGGCGGGAGTCTCTAACTATGGCTACACCTTC.

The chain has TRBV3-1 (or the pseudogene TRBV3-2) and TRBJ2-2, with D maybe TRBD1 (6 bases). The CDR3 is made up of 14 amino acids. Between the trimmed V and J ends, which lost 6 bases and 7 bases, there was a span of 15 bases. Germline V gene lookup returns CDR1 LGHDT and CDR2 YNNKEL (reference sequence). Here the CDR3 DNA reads TGTGCCAGCAGGCTTACAGGGTTGGTCGGGGAGCTGTTTTTT. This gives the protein CASRLTGLVGELFF.

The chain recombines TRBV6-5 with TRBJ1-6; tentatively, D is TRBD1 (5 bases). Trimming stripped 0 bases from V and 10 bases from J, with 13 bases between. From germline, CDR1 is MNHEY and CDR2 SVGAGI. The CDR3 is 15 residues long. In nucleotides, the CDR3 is TGTGCCAGCAGTTACTCGTCAGCAGGGTTCTCACCCCTCCACTTT. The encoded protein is CASSYSSAGFSPLHF.

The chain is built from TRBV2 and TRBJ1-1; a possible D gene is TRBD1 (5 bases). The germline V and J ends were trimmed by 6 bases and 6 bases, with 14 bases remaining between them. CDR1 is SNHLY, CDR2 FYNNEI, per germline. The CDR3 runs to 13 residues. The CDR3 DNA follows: TGTGCCAGCAGCCAGGGAGGCAGGGCTGAAGCTTTCTTT. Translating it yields CASSQGGRAEAFF.